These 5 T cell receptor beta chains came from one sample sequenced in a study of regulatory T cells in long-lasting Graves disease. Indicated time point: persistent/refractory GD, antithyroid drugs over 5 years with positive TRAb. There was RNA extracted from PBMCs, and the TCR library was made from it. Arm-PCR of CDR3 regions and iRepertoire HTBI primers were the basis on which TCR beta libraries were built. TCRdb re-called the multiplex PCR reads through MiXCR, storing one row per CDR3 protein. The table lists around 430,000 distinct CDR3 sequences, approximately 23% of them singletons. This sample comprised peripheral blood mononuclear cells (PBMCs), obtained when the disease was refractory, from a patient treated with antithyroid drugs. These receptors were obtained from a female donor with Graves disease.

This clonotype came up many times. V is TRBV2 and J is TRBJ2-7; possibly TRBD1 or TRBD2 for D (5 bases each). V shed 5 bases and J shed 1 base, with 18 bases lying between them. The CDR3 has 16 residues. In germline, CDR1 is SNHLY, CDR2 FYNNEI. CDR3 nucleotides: TGTGCCAGCAGTCCCATTTTAGGGACCGAGTCCTACGAGCAGTACTTC. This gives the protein CASSPILGTESYEQYF.

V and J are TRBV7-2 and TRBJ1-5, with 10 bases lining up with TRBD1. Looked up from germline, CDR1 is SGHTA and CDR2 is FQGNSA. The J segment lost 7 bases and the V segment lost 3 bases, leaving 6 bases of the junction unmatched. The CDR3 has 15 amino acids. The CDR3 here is CASSFRQGAGQPQHF. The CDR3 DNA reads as TGTGCCAGCAGCTTCCGACAGGGGGCCGGGCAGCCCCAGCATTTT.

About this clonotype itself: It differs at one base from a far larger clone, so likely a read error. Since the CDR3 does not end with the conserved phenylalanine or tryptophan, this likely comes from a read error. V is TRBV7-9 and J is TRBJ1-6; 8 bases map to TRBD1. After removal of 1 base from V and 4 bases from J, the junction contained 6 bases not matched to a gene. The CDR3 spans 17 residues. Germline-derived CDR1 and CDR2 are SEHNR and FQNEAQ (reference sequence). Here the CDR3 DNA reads TGTGCCAGCAGCTTAGTCTCCGGGACAGGATATAATTCACCCCTCCACTCT. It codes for CASSLVSGTGYNSPLHS.

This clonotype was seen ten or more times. The CDR3 reads CASSLRGQGLNEQYF. CDR3 nucleotide sequence: TGTGCCAGCAGCTTAAGGGGACAGGGGCTCAACGAGCAGTACTTC. The V call is TRBV7-9, the J call TRBJ2-7, with TRBD1 identical over 10 bases. The CDR3 has 15 residues. V trimming: 2 bases; J trimming: 5 bases; junction bases outside the gene matches: 6. Germline lookup yields CDR1 SEHNR and CDR2 FQNEAQ (reference sequence).

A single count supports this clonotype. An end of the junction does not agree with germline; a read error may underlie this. In DNA form, the CDR3 reads TGTGCCAGCAGACCCAGGGGGGGGTATGGGGCCGACGTCCTGACTTTC. Encoded protein: CASRPRGGYGADVLTF. The chain uses TRBV28 and TRBJ2-6; either TRBD1 or TRBD2 may fit D (7 bases each). Germline V CDR1 and CDR2: MDHEN, SYDVKM. The CDR3 runs 16 residues.